This is a list of T cell receptor beta chains from one sample in a study of shared clonotypes between healthy human individuals. Data came from immunoSEQ multiplex PCR; TCRdb stores just in-frame clones and leaves some out. The sample gives over a million clones, approximately 98.5% of which show up once; over 0.3% is in the top ten. Specimen: naive CD4+ T cells sorted from blood. The source of these receptors is a man aged 25 to 40 in good health. Both conserved end residues are part of each CDR3. The D gene is left open where the match is weak. Size is stated for part of the rows, as once, few or many counts, or as a class when the clone is expanded.

clone_size	cdr3_length	v_call	j_call	d_call	cdr3_aa	cdr3_nt
.	16	TRBV5-5	TRBJ2-1	TRBD1	CASSAQGAGAYNEQFF	TGTGCCAGCAGCGCGCAGGGGGCAGGCGCCTACAATGAGCAGTTCTTC
.	14	TRBV2	TRBJ1-1	.	CASIVRVPLTEAFF	TGTGCCAGCATTGTCAGGGTCCCTCTCACTGAAGCTTTCTTT
once	15	TRBV5-5	TRBJ2-5	TRBD2	CASTPGLDLSETQYF	TGTGCCAGCACCCCGGGACTAGATCTTTCCGAGACCCAGTACTTC
.	15	TRBV7-2	TRBJ2-6	.	CASSLQPVGANVLTF	TGTGCCAGCAGCTTACAACCGGTCGGGGCCAACGTCCTGACTTTC
.	15	TRBV5-6	TRBJ2-3	.	CASSREDSAPDTQYF	TGTGCCAGCAGCCGGGAAGACAGTGCACCAGATACGCAGTATTTT
once	16	TRBV18	TRBJ2-1	TRBD2	CASSLVSGREFCKQFF	TGTGCCAGCTCACTGGTTAGCGGGAGAGAATTTTGTAAGCAGTTCTTC
.	13	TRBV13	TRBJ2-7	.	CASSLQGSYEQYF	TGTGCCAGCAGCTTGCAGGGATCCTACGAGCAGTACTTC
.	14	TRBV7-2	TRBJ2-5	.	CASSSALLQETQYF	TGTGCCAGCAGTTCAGCGTTACTCCAAGAGACCCAGTACTTC
once	11	TRBV30	TRBJ2-3	.	CAWSVMDTQYF	TGTGCCTGGAGTGTGATGGATACGCAGTATTTT
.	16	TRBV5-5	TRBJ2-3	TRBD2	CASSSGLAGSTDTQYF	TGTGCCAGCAGCTCCGGACTAGCGGGGAGCACAGATACGCAGTATTTT
.	16	TRBV7-9	TRBJ2-1	.	CASSLALASRYNEQFF	TGTGCCAGCAGCTTAGCGCTGGCTAGCCGGTACAATGAGCAGTTCTTC
.	16	TRBV9	TRBJ2-2	TRBD2	CASSSLAGGSNGELFF	TGTGCCAGCAGCTCATTAGCGGGAGGGTCTAACGGGGAGCTGTTTTTT
.	16	TRBV28	TRBJ1-5	.	CASSPSPGVGNQPQHF	TGTGCCAGCAGCCCATCCCCGGGGGTCGGAAATCAGCCCCAGCATTTT
.	16	TRBV27	TRBJ1-2	.	CASGRAQGAGTYGYTF	TGTGCCAGCGGCCGGGCTCAGGGCGCGGGGACCTATGGCTACACCTTC
.	16	TRBV18	TRBJ2-1	.	CASSPLPSGARDEQFF	TGTGCCAGCTCACCCTTACCATCAGGGGCAAGGGATGAGCAGTTCTTC
.	14	TRBV29-1	TRBJ2-7	.	CSVERAGGIYEQYF	TGCAGCGTTGAAAGGGCAGGGGGGATCTACGAGCAGTACTTC
.	15	TRBV18	TRBJ2-7	TRBD2	CASSPASGSYNEQYF	TGTGCCAGCTCACCTGCTAGCGGGAGTTACAACGAGCAGTACTTC
.	13	TRBV15	TRBJ1-5	TRBD1	CATSYGQGQPQHF	TGTGCCACCAGCTACGGACAGGGACAGCCCCAGCATTTT
.	19	TRBV5-6	TRBJ2-2	TRBD2	CASSWASGRKPGRSGELFF	TGTGCCAGCAGCTGGGCTAGCGGGAGGAAACCCGGACGAAGCGGGGAGCTGTTTTTT
.	13	TRBV6-1	TRBJ1-1	.	CASSNRPNTEAFF	TGTGCCAGCAGTAATAGACCGAACACTGAAGCTTTCTTT
.	14	TRBV9	TRBJ2-7	TRBD2	CASSVDPSGGEQYF	TGTGCCAGCAGCGTAGATCCTAGCGGGGGTGAGCAGTACTTC
.	15	TRBV2	TRBJ1-2	.	CASSVVQTRNYGYTF	TGTGCCAGCAGTGTAGTACAGACAAGAAACTATGGCTACACCTTC
.	18	TRBV7-6	TRBJ2-6	TRBD1	CASSFRTGGPSGANVLTF	TGTGCCAGCAGCTTCCGGACAGGGGGCCCCTCTGGGGCCAACGTCCTGACTTTC
.	15	TRBV28	TRBJ2-5	TRBD2	CASSPWSGVQETQYF	TGTGCCAGCAGCCCGTGGAGCGGGGTACAAGAGACCCAGTACTTC
.	16	TRBV5-1	TRBJ2-2	TRBD2	CASSSGLAGNTGELFF	TGCGCCAGCAGCTCGGGACTAGCGGGGAACACCGGGGAGCTGTTTTTT
once	18	TRBV9	TRBJ2-7	TRBD2	CASSVEPGTSGESYEQYF	TGTGCCAGCAGCGTAGAACCCGGGACTAGCGGAGAATCCTACGAGCAGTACTTC
.	18	TRBV5-6	TRBJ1-5	.	CASSFLAGTDYSNQPQHF	TGTGCCAGCAGCTTTCTGGCCGGGACGGATTATAGCAATCAGCCCCAGCATTTT
.	16	TRBV9	TRBJ2-2	.	CASSVDKLDPTGELFF	TGTGCCAGCAGCGTAGACAAACTAGATCCAACCGGGGAGCTGTTTTTT
.	19	TRBV9	TRBJ2-6	TRBD1	CASSVGVQGLGSGANVLTF	TGTGCCAGCAGCGTAGGGGTACAGGGGCTTGGGTCTGGGGCCAACGTCCTGACTTTC
.	15	TRBV9	TRBJ2-1	.	CASSVVGHSYNEQFF	TGTGCCAGCAGCGTAGTAGGTCACTCCTACAATGAGCAGTTCTTC
.	15	TRBV2	TRBJ1-2	.	CASSRTEITNYGYTF	TGTGCCAGCAGTAGGACAGAAATTACTAACTATGGCTACACCTTC
.	12	TRBV29-1	TRBJ2-3	TRBD2	CSVVAGSDTQYF	TGCAGCGTTGTAGCGGGTTCAGATACGCAGTATTTT
.	14	TRBV5-1	TRBJ2-1	.	CASWEITKRNEQFF	TGCGCCAGCTGGGAGATTACAAAACGCAATGAGCAGTTCTTC
.	13	TRBV15	TRBJ2-7	.	CATSRVYSYEQYF	TGTGCCACCAGCAGAGTTTACTCCTACGAGCAGTACTTC
.	14	TRBV7-2	TRBJ1-2	.	CASSLSGRAVGYTF	TGTGCCAGCAGCTTATCAGGGAGGGCCGTCGGCTACACCTTC
.	16	TRBV5-4	TRBJ2-5	TRBD2	CASSLGAGGHWETQYF	TGTGCCAGCAGCTTGGGGGCGGGAGGGCATTGGGAGACCCAGTACTTC
.	16	TRBV15	TRBJ2-1	.	CATSRDRRAAYNEQFF	TGTGCCACCAGCAGAGATCGCAGGGCCGCCTACAATGAGCAGTTCTTC
.	16	TRBV4-1	TRBJ1-5	.	CASSPQQVLLNQPQHF	TGCGCCAGCAGCCCCCAACAGGTACTACTGAACCAGCCCCAGCATTTT
.	16	TRBV14	TRBJ1-3	.	CASSLFQGLPGNTIYF	TGTGCCAGCAGCCTATTCCAGGGACTACCTGGAAACACCATATATTTT